These T cell receptor beta chains were read from a single sample in a study of blood T cell repertoires in COVID-19. The method was immunoSEQ multiplex PCR; TCRdb's version includes in-frame clones alone and lacks a portion of them. The data hold roughly 120,000 clones, with less than 85% observed a single time. Sequenced material: peripheral blood. These receptors originate from a man aged 25-40 years with acute or convalescent COVID-19. The CDR3 runs from the conserved cysteine through the conserved F or W. The order of the fields is J gene, V gene, CDR3 protein.

TRBJ2-3 TRBV30 CAWKVSLGTDTQYF
TRBJ2-7 TRBV6-5 CASSLGQYSYEQYF
TRBJ2-2 TRBV12-3/TRBV12-4 CASSWHTGELFF
TRBJ2-3 TRBV7-6 CASGGPGLAGSDTQYF
TRBJ2-3 TRBV12-3/TRBV12-4 CASTKLNTQYF
TRBJ1-2 TRBV18 CASSQTGTGSDGYTF
TRBJ1-3 TRBV6-5 CASRITGTSGNTIYF
TRBJ2-1 TRBV4-1 CASQEGIQYNEQFF
TRBJ2-3 TRBV7-2 CASSLASQGRTDTQYF
TRBJ1-1 TRBV5-1 CASSITGTGSLNTEAFF
TRBJ1-1 TRBV19 CASSTLSGTGRGTEAFF
TRBJ2-3 TRBV4-2 CASSQRSGGVGDTQYF
TRBJ2-4 TRBV10-1 CDYRAAKNIQYF
TRBJ1-6 TRBV2 CASSESRGSNSPLHF
TRBJ1-2 TRBV5-4 CASSYGQEGAYGYTF
TRBJ2-2 TRBV5-4 CASSLGGHGGPGELFF
TRBJ1-1 TRBV7-3 CASSLKGLPSGSIAFF
TRBJ2-1 TRBV9 CASSVGVLVNEQFF